The entry that follows covers one T cell receptor (beta chain) sequence. The CDR3 sequence is 13 residues long. Germline loops: CDR1 SGDLS, CDR2 YYNGEE. V was trimmed by 2 bases and J by 4 bases, leaving 6 bases between them. Clones were read by immunoSEQ multiplex PCR, and TCRdb kept only the in-frame ones, dropping some. Of some 120,000 clones in the sample, more than 85% were seen once. The sample comes from a study of control samples from healthy donors and cancer patients. This TCR came from a man aged 45 to 65 with head and neck cancer. The material sequenced was PBMCs. J is TRBJ2-2 and V is TRBV9; D remains ambiguous. In nucleotides, the CDR3 is TGTGCCAGCAGCGTGGGTATCACCGGGGAGCTGTTTTTT. Encoded protein: CASSVGITGELFF.